Shown below are 28 T cell receptor beta chains from a single sample sequenced in a study of Ad26.COV2.S vaccination and SARS-CoV-2 variants. Repertoires were generated with immunoSEQ multiplex PCR, while TCRdb's copy carries only in-frame clones and drops some. The data show 350,000 to 500,000 clones, 88% seen once. The treatment here: roughly 20 received Ad26.COV2.S at low or high dose, single or two shots; 5 received placebo; per-sample allocation not given. Sample collection was performed on day 63 after the first vaccine or placebo injection. This specimen was peripheral blood, taken in a trial of Ad26.COV2.S vaccine versus placebo. All receptors come from a person aged 18-60 years who received the Ad26.COV2.S COVID-19 vaccine or a placebo.

The chain couples TRBV4-1 to TRBJ1-5, with 7 bases that match TRBD1. The CDR3 spans 15 residues. CDR1 MGHRA and CDR2 YSYEKL come from the germline V gene. The ends lost 2 bases at V and 3 bases at J; junction bases unmatched: 4. CDR3 nucleotide sequence: TGCGCCAGCAGCCAACGACAGGGTTCCAATCAGCCCCAGCATTTT. This translates into CASSQRQGSNQPQHF.

V is TRBV5-1 and J is TRBJ1-3; 8 nucleotides agree with TRBD1. The CDR3 has 16 residues. V dropped 5 bases and J dropped 0; count of bases not matched to a gene: 7. Germline V gene sequence: CDR1 SGHRS, CDR2 YFSETQ. The CDR3 is CASRTGTGNSGNTIYF. The CDR3 DNA is TGCGCCAGCAGAACCGGGACAGGTAACTCTGGAAACACCATATATTTT.

This clone appeared a few times. V and J are TRBV7-3 and TRBJ2-7; the D call may be TRBD1 or TRBD2 (5 bases each). Germline CDR1 and CDR2: SGHTA and FQGTGA. Between the trimmed V and J ends, which lost 1 base and 3 bases, there was a span of 10 bases. The length of the CDR3 is 14 residues. CDR3 protein: CASSLRDGNYEQYF. The DNA of the CDR3 is TGTGCCAGCAGCTTAAGGGACGGCAACTACGAGCAGTACTTC. The whole variable domain, remainder taken from reference TRBV7-3 and TRBJ2-7, is GAGVSQTPSNKVTEKGKYVELRCDPISGHTALYWYRQSLGQGPEFLIYFQGTGAADDSGLPNDRFFAVRPEGSVSTLKIQRTERGDSAVYLCASSLRDGNYEQYFGPGTRLTVT.

The chain uses TRBV5-1 and TRBJ2-7; D unresolved. This CDR3 comprises 15 residues. Trimming removed 4 bases at V and 6 bases at J, with 20 bases between. Germline V gene sequence: CDR1 SGHRS, CDR2 YFSETQ. DNA of the CDR3: TGCGCCAGCAGCAAAACGTTTTCCCCGGGTTCCGAGCAGTACTTC. It encodes CASSKTFSPGSEQYF.

About this clone itself: Other DNA sequences in this sample translate to the same CDR3. The rearrangement links TRBV5-1 to TRBJ2-5, with D perhaps TRBD2 (5 bases). Trimming removed 7 bases at V and 5 bases at J, with 6 bases between. CDR3 length: 10 amino acids. CDR1 and CDR2 (germline): SGHRS, YFSETQ. The CDR3: CASRGETQYF. Written as DNA, the CDR3 is TGCGCCAGCCGCGGGGAGACCCAGTACTTC.

The V gene is TRBV19, the J gene TRBJ2-7, with D possibly being TRBD1 (5 bases). This CDR3 is built from 13 residues. Trimming removed 3 bases from V and 2 bases from J, with 8 bases in between. CDR1 and CDR2 (germline): LNHDA, SQIVND (reference sequence). The CDR3: CASSMTDTYEQYF. CDR3 sequence (DNA): TGTGCCAGTAGTATGACAGACACCTACGAGCAGTACTTC.

The genes are TRBV7-2 and TRBJ2-1; D may be TRBD1 or TRBD2 (5 bases each). This CDR3 comprises 12 residues. Germline V lookup: CDR1 SGHTA, CDR2 FQGNSA. V gave up 5 bases and J gave up 10 bases, with 12 bases separating them. CDR3 sequence reads: CASSRDVGEQFF. CDR3 DNA sequence: TGTGCCAGCAGCAGGGACGTGGGCGAGCAGTTCTTC.

The rearrangement uses TRBV12-3 or TRBV12-4 and TRBJ2-7; D might be TRBD1 (6 bases). The CDR3 has 13 residues. V was clipped by 6 bases and J by 5 bases, with 14 bases between them. For the CDR3, the DNA is TGTGCCAGCAGACTTGACAGGTTCGACGAGCAGTACTTC. As protein: CASRLDRFDEQYF.

The chain has TRBV19 and TRBJ2-1; 11 nucleotides match TRBD2. The germline CDR1 and CDR2 sequences are LNHDA and SQIVND (reference sequence). V shed 1 base, J shed 5 bases, and the junction held 4 bases outside the gene matches. The CDR3 has 16 residues. In nucleotides, the CDR3 is TGTGCCAGTAGTATAGCTAGCGGGGGGATAAACAATGAGCAGTTCTTC. Translating gives CASSIASGGINNEQFF.

V and J are TRBV6-1 and TRBJ2-3; D ambiguous. The CDR3 consists of 14 residues. The germline CDR1 and CDR2 sequences are MNHNS and SASEGT. The V and J ends lost 3 bases and 4 bases respectively, with 11 bases between them. The CDR3 bases are TGTGCCAGCAGTGAGAAAAATGAGGCAGATACGCAGTATTTT. Residues: CASSEKNEADTQYF.

This chain links TRBV19 with TRBJ1-2, with D perhaps TRBD1 (6 bases). With 1 base removed from V and 7 bases from J, the gap between germline ends came to 13 bases. The germline gives CDR1 LNHDA, CDR2 SQIVND (reference sequence). This CDR3 is built from 14 residues. CDR3 amino acids: CASSIGLQGFGYTF. CDR3 in DNA: TGTGCCAGTAGTATAGGCCTACAGGGATTTGGCTACACCTTC. The full variable domain, completed using reference TRBV19 and TRBJ1-2, is DGGITQSPKYLFRKEGQNVTLSCEQNLNHDAMYWYRQDPGQGLRLIYYSQIVNDFQKGDIAEGYSVSREKKESFPLTVTSAQKNPTAFYLCASSIGLQGFGYTFGSGTRLTVV.

The rearrangement links TRBV4-2 to TRBJ2-1, with D maybe TRBD2 (6 bases). V lost 0 bases, J lost 0 bases, and 9 bases lay in between. The CDR3 totals 16 residues. CDR1 LGHNA and CDR2 YNFKEQ come from the germline V gene. The CDR3 reads CASSQELAGSYNEQFF. Here the CDR3 DNA reads TGTGCCAGCAGCCAAGAACTAGCAGGCTCCTACAATGAGCAGTTCTTC.

The gene calls are TRBV6-4 and TRBJ2-1; possible D gene TRBD2, 6 bases. Trimming took 4 bases from V and 0 from J, leaving 10 bases between them. The CDR3 contains 15 residues. The V gene's germline CDR1 is MRHNA and CDR2 SNTAGT. In DNA form, the CDR3 reads TGTGCCAGCAGTGTCGGGGGTAGCTCCTACAATGAGCAGTTCTTC. As protein: CASSVGGSSYNEQFF.

The V call is TRBV7-2, the J call TRBJ2-3; TRBD2 matches at 8 bases. Losses at the gene ends were 1 base for V and 0 bases for J; bases not matched to a gene: 12. Germline V gene sequence: CDR1 SGHTA, CDR2 FQGNSA. CDR3 length: 19 amino acids. CDR3: CASSLVIRSGGLSTDTQYF. In DNA, the CDR3 is TGTGCCAGCAGCTTAGTGATCAGGAGCGGGGGCCTAAGCACAGATACGCAGTATTTT.

V usage is TRBV6-5 and J usage is TRBJ2-7; no firm D call. The CDR3 length is 16 residues. V gave up 0 bases and J gave up 3 bases, with 15 bases separating them. Germline assignment: CDR1 MNHEY and CDR2 SVGAGI. The CDR3 protein is CASSYSMVIALYEQYF. The CDR3 coding sequence is TGTGCCAGCAGTTACTCGATGGTAATAGCACTCTACGAGCAGTACTTC.

V and J are TRBV7-6 and TRBJ2-3; D is perhaps TRBD2 (6 bases). Trimming shortened V by 5 bases and J by 3 bases, and 15 bases separated the two germline ends. CDR1 is SGHVS and CDR2 is FNYEAQ in the germline V gene. CDR3 length: 15 amino acids. The DNA for the CDR3 is TGTGCCAGCAGCCTTCTAAGTGGGGGGACAGATACGCAGTATTTT. It codes for CASSLLSGGTDTQYF.

This clone appeared a single time. The chain employs TRBV19 and TRBJ2-4, with TRBD2 as a possible D gene (5 bases). The CDR3 extends over 15 amino acids. Deletions cut 3 bases from V and 6 bases from J, with 15 bases between. Germline V gene lookup returns CDR1 LNHDA and CDR2 SQIVND (reference sequence). CDR3 in amino acids: CASSITGSSRNIQYF. CDR3 bases: TGTGCCAGTAGTATCACGGGATCAAGTAGAAACATTCAGTACTTC.

This clone was detected only once. The chain joins TRBV5-1 to TRBJ1-3, with D perhaps matching TRBD1 (5 bases). CDR1 and CDR2 from the germline V gene are SGHRS and YFSETQ. This CDR3 has 16 residues. Trimming shortened V by 0 bases and J by 4 bases, and 14 bases separated the two germline ends. In DNA form, the CDR3 reads TGCGCCAGCAGCTTGGGGGCCGTAACAGGCGGAAACACCATATATTTT. Translation gives CASSLGAVTGGNTIYF.

The chain carries TRBV9 and TRBJ1-2; tentatively, D is TRBD1 (6 bases). CDR1 SGDLS and CDR2 YYNGEE come from the germline V gene. With 4 bases removed from V and 6 bases from J, the gap between germline ends came to 13 bases. The CDR3 covers 13 residues. Here the CDR3 reads CASSPSGVHGYTF. DNA for the CDR3: TGTGCCAGCAGCCCCTCAGGGGTTCATGGCTACACCTTC.

The gene calls are TRBV28 and TRBJ1-4; TRBD1 is a possible D gene (5 bases). The CDR3 is 14 amino acids. V lost 3 bases to trimming and J lost 8 bases, with 13 bases between them. Germline CDR1 MDHEN, CDR2 SYDVKM. CDR3 residues: CASSFRGEGEKLFF. CDR3 nucleotides: TGTGCCAGCAGTTTTAGGGGAGAAGGGGAAAAACTGTTTTTT. The full variable domain, in which reference TRBV28 and TRBJ1-4 provide the parts outside the CDR3, is DVKVTQSSRYLVKRTGEKVFLECVQDMDHENMFWYRQDPGLGLRLIYFSYDVKMKEKGDIPEGYSVSREKKERFSLILESASTNQTSMYLCASSFRGEGEKLFFGSGTQLSVL.

The gene calls are TRBV27 and TRBJ2-5, with D possibly matching TRBD2 (6 bases). The CDR3 extends over 16 amino acids. Germline CDR1 and CDR2: MNHEY and SMNVEV (reference sequence). Trimming removed 5 bases from V and 5 bases from J, with 21 bases in between. CDR3 coding DNA: TGTGCCAGCAGTCCCCGTGGAGGGGCAGGTTTGGAGACCCAGTACTTC. Its translation is CASSPRGGAGLETQYF.

This chain links TRBV5-6 with TRBJ2-2; a possible D gene is TRBD2 (5 bases). The V gene lost 0 bases and the J gene lost 6 bases, with 9 bases spanning the gap. CDR3 length equals 14 residues. Germline CDR1 SGHDT, CDR2 YYEEEE. The CDR3 coding sequence is TGTGCCAGCAGCTTGGACGTCGGGGCCGGGGAGCTGTTTTTT. Translation: CASSLDVGAGELFF.

In its sample, this clone was seen a few times. V gene TRBV27 combines with J gene TRBJ1-2; unclear D gene. Trimming cost V 2 bases and J 0 bases, with 7 bases left between them. CDR3 length: 14 amino acids. The germline V gene encodes CDR1 MNHEY and CDR2 SMNVEV (reference sequence). DNA for the CDR3: TGTGCCAGCAGTTTACACGGTCCTAACTATGGCTACACCTTC. Encoded protein: CASSLHGPNYGYTF.

This chain links TRBV25-1 with TRBJ1-4; D may be TRBD1 (5 bases). Germline V gives CDR1 MGHDK, CDR2 SYGVNS. With 3 bases removed from V and 5 bases from J, the gap between germline ends came to 16 bases. There are 16 residues in the CDR3. CDR3 sequence: CASSDRSRQPNEKLFF. In DNA form, the CDR3 reads TGTGCCAGCAGTGACCGGAGCCGACAGCCAAATGAAAAACTGTTTTTT.

The rearrangement uses TRBV10-3 and TRBJ1-3; 11 bases align to TRBD1. Germline-derived CDR1 and CDR2 are ENHRY and SYGVKD. V trimming: 4 bases; J trimming: 2 bases; junction bases outside the gene matches: 4. The CDR3 totals 16 residues. The DNA of the CDR3 is TGTGCCATCAGTGCGGACAGGGGGCTGGCTGGAAACACCATATATTTT. Translating it yields CAISADRGLAGNTIYF.

This rearrangement joins TRBV10-3 to TRBJ1-5; D call uncertain. The germline CDR1 and CDR2 sequences are ENHRY and SYGVKD. V was shortened by 6 bases and J by 0 bases, with 9 bases between the two germline ends. The CDR3 has 14 amino acids. The CDR3 nucleotides read TGTGCCATCAGCGGGGAATATAGCAATCAGCCCCAGCATTTT. Its protein product is CAISGEYSNQPQHF.

The chain uses TRBV6-4 and TRBJ1-2; D not resolved. CDR3 length: 12 amino acids. V lost 5 bases and J lost 5, with 9 bases in between. CDR1 is MRHNA, CDR2 SNTAGT, per germline. The CDR3 nucleotides read TGTGCCAGCAGTCCGGACGGGTATGGCTACACCTTC. Amino acids: CASSPDGYGYTF.

The CDR3 here is CASSSGPRGAETQYF. The DNA of the CDR3 is TGTGCCAGCAGTTCGGGACCCCGGGGAGCCGAGACCCAGTACTTC. The gene calls are TRBV6-2 or TRBV6-3 and TRBJ2-5, with D possibly being TRBD1 or TRBD2 (5 bases each). Trimming removed 4 bases from V and 5 bases from J, with 17 bases in between. The germline V gene encodes CDR1 MNHEY and CDR2 SVGEGT. The CDR3 has 15 residues.